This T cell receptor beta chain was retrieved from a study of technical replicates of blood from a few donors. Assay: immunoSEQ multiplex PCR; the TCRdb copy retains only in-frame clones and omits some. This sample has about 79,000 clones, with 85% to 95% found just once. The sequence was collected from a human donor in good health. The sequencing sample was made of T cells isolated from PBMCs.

CDR3 region: CAWSVTRIETQYF. CDR3 bases: TGTGCCTGGAGTGTAACCAGGATTGAGACCCAGTACTTC. V usage is TRBV30 and J usage is TRBJ2-5, with D hard to call. V was pared by 0 bases and J by 5 bases, with 10 bases between. Germline-derived CDR1 and CDR2 are GTSNPN and SVGIG (reference sequence). This CDR3 contains 13 residues.